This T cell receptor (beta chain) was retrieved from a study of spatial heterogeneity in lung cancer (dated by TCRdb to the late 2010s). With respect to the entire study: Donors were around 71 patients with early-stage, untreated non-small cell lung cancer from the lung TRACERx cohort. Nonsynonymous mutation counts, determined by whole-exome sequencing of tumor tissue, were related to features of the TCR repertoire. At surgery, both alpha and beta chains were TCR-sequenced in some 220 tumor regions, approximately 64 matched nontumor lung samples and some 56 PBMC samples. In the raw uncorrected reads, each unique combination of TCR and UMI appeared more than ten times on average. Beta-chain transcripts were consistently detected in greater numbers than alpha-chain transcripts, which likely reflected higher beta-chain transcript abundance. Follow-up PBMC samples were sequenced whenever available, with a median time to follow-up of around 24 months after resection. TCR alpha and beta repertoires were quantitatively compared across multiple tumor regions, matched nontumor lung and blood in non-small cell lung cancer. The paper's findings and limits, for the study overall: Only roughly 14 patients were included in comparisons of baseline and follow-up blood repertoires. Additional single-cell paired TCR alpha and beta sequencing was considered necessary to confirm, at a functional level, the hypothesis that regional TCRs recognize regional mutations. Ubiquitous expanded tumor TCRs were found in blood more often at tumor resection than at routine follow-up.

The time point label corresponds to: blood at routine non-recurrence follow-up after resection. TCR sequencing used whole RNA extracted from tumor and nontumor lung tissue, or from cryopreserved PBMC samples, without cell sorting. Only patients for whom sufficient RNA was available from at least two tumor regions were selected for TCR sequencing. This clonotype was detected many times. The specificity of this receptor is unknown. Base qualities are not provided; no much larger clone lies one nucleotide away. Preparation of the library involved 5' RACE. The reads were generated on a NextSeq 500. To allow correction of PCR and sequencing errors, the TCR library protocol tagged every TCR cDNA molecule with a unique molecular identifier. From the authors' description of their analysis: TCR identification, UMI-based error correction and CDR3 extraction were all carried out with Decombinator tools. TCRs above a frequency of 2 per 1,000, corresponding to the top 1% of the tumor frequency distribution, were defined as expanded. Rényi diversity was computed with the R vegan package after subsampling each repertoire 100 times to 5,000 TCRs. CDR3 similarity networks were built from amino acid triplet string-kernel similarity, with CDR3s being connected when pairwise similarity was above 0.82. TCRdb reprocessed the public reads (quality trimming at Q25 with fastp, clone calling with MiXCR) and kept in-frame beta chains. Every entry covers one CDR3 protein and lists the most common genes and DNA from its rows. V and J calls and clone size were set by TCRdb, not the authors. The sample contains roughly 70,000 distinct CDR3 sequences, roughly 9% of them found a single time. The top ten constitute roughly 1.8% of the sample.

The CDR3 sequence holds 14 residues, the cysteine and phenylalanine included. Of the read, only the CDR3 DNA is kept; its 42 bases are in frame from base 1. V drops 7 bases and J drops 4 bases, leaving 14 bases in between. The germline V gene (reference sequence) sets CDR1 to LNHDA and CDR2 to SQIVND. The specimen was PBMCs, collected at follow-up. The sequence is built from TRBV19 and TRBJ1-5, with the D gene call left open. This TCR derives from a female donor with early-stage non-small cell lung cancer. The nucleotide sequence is TGTGCCAGTAAGCCAGGCACAGCTAATCAGCCCCAGCATTTT. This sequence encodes CASKPGTANQPQHF.